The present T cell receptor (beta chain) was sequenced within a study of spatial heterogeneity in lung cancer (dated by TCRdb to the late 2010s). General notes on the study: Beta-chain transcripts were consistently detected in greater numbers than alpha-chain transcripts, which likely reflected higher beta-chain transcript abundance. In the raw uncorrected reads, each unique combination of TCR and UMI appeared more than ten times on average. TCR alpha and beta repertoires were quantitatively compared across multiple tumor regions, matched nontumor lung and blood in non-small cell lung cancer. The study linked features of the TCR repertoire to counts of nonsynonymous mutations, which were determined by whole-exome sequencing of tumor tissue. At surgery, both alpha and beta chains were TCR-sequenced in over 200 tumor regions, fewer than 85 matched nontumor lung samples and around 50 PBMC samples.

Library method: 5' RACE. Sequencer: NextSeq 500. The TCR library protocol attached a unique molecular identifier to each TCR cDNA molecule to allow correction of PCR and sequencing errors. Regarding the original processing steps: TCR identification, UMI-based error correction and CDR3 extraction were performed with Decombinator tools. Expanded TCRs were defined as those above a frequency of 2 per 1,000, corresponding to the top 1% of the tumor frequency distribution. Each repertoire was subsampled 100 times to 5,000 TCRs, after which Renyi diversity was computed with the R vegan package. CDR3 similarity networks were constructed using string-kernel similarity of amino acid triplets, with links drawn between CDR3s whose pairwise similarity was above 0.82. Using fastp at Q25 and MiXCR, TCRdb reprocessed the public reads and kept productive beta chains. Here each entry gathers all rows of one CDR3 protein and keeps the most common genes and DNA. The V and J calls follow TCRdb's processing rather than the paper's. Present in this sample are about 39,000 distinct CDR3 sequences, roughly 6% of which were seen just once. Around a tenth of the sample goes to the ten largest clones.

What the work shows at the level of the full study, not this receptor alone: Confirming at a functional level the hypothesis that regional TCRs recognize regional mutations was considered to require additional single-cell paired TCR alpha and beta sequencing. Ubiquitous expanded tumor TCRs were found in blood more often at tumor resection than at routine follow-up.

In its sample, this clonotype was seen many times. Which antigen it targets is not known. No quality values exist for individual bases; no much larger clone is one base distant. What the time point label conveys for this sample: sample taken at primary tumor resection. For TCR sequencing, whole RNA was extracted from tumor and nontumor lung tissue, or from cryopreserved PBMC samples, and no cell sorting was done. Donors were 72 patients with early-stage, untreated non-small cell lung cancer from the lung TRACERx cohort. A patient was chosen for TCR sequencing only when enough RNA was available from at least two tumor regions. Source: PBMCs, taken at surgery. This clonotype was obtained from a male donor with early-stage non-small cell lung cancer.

The CDR3 protein sequence reads: CASSRMDTEAFF. At the DNA level, the sequence is TGTGCCAGCAGCCGGATGGACACTGAAGCTTTCTTT. This receptor chain uses TRBV5-5 and TRBJ1-1, with the D segment identity uncertain. The germline V gene (reference sequence) supplies CDR1 SGHKS and CDR2 YYEKEE. The CDR3 spans 12 residues, from the cysteine through the phenylalanine. Just CDR3 DNA is preserved here, 36 bases in frame from base 1. V is cut by 4 bases and J by 3 bases, and the space between the germline ends is 7 bases. Reference TRBV5-5 and TRBJ1-1 proteins supply the regions before and after the CDR3; the full variable domain is: DAGVTQSPTHLIKTRGQQVTLRCSPISGHKSVSWYQQVLGQGPQFIFQYYEKEERGRGNFPDRFSARQFPNYSSELNVNALLLGDSALYLCASSRMDTEAFFGQGTRLTVV.